This T cell receptor beta chain comes out of a study of T-cell memory formation after mild COVID-19. Study background: In these data, TCR clusters were largely donor specific.

Study-wide points: Balance between CD4 and CD8 was seen in clones contracting day 15 to 85, and a CD4+ lean was seen in later expanders.

TCRdb re-called the 5' RACE reads with MiXCR, one entry per CDR3 protein. The sample holds roughly 280,000 distinct CDR3 sequences; less than 9.5% are singletons and the top ten take 22%. The table lists this clonotype with many counts. Antigen unknown. CDR1 and CDR2 (germline): SGHRS, YFSETQ. The CDR3 totals 15 residues. V lost 0 bases and J 2 bases, leaving 10 bases between the germline ends. The sequence was collected from a man between 18 and 29 years old who had mild COVID-19 (a few samples of this study predate the infection). Cell type and time point are not known. The gene calls are TRBV5-1 and TRBJ2-3, with D possibly TRBD1 on 6 matching bases. Sample: PBMCs or a T cell subset sorted from them (not recorded which). CDR3 amino acids: CASSLEGQFTDTQYF. The CDR3 DNA is TGCGCCAGCAGCTTGGAAGGACAGTTCACAGATACGCAGTATTTT.